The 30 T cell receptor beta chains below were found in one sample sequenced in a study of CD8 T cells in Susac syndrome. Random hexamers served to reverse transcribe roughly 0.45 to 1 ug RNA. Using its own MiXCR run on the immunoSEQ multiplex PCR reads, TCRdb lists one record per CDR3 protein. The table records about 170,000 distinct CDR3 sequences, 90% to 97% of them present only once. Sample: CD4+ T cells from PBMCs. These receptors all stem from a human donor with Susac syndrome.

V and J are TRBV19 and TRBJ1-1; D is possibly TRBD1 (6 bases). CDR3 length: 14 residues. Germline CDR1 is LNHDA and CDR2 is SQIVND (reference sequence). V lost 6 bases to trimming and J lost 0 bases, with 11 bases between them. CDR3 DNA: TGTGCCAGTAGCCCGGGACAAATGAACACTGAAGCTTTCTTT. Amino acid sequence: CASSPGQMNTEAFF.

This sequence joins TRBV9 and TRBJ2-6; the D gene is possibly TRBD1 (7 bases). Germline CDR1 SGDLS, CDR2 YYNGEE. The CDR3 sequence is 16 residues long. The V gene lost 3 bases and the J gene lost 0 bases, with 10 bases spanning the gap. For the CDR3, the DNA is TGTGCCAGCAGCGCGCAGGGGGGCTCTGGGGCCAACGTCCTGACTTTC. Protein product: CASSAQGGSGANVLTF.

CDR3 coding DNA: TGTGCCATCAGTGACCTAGCGGAGTCCTACAATGAGCAGTTCTTC. Residues: CAISDLAESYNEQFF. The rearrangement links TRBV10-3 to TRBJ2-1, with 7 bases identical to TRBD2. This CDR3 is built from 15 residues. Germline trimming cut 3 bases from V and 1 base from J; bases unmatched to any gene: 3. Germline values: CDR1 ENHRY, CDR2 SYGVKD.

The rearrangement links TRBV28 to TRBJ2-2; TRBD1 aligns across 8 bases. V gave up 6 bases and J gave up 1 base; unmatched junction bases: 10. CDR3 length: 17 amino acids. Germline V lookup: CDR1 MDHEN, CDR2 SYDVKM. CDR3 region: CASSRSRGLLNTGELFF. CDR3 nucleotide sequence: TGTGCCAGCAGCCGATCCAGGGGGCTACTGAACACCGGGGAGCTGTTTTTT.

This CDR3 is CSVGNLVGQGPGELFF. The DNA of the CDR3 is TGCAGCGTTGGGAATTTGGTGGGACAGGGCCCCGGGGAGCTGTTTTTT. This chain links TRBV29-1 with TRBJ2-2, with 9 positions matching TRBD1. Germline V CDR1 and CDR2: SQVTM, ANQGSEA. The trim removed 4 bases at V and 6 bases at J, leaving 12 bases unmatched. The CDR3 covers 16 residues.

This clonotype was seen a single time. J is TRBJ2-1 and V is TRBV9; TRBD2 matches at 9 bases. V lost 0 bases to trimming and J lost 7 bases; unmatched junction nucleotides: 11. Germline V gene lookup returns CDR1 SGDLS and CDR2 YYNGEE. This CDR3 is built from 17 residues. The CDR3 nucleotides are TGTGCCAGCAGCGTAGACGGGGCTAGCGGGATTGTAAATGAGCAGTTCTTC. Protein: CASSVDGASGIVNEQFF. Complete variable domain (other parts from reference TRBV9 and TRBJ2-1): DSGVTQTPKHLITATGQRVTLRCSPRSGDLSVYWYQQSLDQGLQFLIQYYNGEERAKGNILERFSAQQFPDLHSELNLSSLELGDSALYFCASSVDGASGIVNEQFFGPGTRLTVL.

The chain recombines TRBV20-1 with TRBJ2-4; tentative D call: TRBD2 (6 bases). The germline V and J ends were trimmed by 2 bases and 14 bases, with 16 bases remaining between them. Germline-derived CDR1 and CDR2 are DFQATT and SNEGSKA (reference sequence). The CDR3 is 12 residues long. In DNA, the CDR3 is TGCAGTGCTAGAATACGGGACTTCCAGGAGTACTTC. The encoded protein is CSARIRDFQEYF.

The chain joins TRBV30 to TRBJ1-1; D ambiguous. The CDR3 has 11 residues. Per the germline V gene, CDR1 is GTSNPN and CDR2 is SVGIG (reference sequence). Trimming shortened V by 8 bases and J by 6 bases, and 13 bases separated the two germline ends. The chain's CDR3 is CARGELSEAFF. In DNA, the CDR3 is TGTGCCAGAGGAGAGCTTTCTGAAGCTTTCTTT.

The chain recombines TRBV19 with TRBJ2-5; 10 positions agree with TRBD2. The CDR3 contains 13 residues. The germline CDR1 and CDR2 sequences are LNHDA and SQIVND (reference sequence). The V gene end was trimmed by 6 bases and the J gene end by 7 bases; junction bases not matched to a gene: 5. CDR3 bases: TGTGCCAGTAGCATGACTAGCGGGCGGACCCAGTACTTC. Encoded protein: CASSMTSGRTQYF.

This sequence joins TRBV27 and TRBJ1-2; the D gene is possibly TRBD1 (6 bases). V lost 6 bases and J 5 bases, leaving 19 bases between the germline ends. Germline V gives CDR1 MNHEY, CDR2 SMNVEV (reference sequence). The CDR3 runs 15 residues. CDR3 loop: CASRTTGYKGYGYTF. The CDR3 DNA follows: TGTGCCAGCAGAACGACAGGTTATAAGGGTTATGGCTACACCTTC.

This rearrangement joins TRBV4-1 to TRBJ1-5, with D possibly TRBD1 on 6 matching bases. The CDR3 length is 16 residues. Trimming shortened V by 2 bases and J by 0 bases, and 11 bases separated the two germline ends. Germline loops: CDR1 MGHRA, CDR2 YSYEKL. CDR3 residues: CASSQSDSFSNQPQHF. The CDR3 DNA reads TGCGCCAGCAGCCAATCGGACAGTTTTAGCAATCAGCCCCAGCATTTT.

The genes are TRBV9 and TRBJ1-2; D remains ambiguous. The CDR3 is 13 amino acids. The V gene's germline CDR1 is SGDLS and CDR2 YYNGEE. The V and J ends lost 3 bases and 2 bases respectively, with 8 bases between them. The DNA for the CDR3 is TGTGCCAGCAGCGAGTCGCCCAACTATGGCTACACCTTC. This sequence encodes CASSESPNYGYTF.

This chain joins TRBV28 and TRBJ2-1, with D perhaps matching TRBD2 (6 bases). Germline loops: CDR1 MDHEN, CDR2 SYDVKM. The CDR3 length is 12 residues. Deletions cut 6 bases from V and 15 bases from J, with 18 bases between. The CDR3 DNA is TGTGCCAGCAGCGTTCTTTCGGGGGTGATGTTCTTC. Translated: CASSVLSGVMFF.

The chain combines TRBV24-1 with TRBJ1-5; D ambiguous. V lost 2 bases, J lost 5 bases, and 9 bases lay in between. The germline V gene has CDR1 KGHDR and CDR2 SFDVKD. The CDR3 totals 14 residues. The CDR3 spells CATSDSGNYQPQHF. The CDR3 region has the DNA TGTGCCACCAGTGATTCTGGGAACTATCAGCCCCAGCATTTT.

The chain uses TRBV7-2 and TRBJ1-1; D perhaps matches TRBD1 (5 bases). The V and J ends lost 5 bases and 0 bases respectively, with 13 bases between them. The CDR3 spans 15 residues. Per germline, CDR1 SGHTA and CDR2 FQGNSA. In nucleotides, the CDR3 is TGTGCCAGCAGCCCGATGGGGGTGATGAACACTGAAGCTTTCTTT. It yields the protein CASSPMGVMNTEAFF.

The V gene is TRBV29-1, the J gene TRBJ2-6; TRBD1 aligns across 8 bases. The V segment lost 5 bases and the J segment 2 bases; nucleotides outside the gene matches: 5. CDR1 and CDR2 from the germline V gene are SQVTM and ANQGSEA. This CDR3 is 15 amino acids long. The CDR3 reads CSVRQGTAGANVLTF. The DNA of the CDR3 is TGCAGCGTTCGACAGGGGACCGCTGGGGCCAACGTCCTGACTTTC.

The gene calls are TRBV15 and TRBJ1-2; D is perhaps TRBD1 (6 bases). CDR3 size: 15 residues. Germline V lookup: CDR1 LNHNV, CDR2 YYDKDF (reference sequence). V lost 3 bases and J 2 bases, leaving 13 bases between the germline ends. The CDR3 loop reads CATSSTDRLNYGYTF. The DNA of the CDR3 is TGTGCCACCAGCAGCACTGACAGGCTCAACTATGGCTACACCTTC.

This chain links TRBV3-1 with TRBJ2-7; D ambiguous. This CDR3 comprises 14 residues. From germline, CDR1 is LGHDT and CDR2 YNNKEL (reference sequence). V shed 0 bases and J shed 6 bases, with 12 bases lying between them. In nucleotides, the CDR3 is TGTGCCAGCAGCCAAGATTTGGGTCTGGGCGAGCAGTACGTC. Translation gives CASSQDLGLGEQYV.

DNA for the CDR3: TGTGCCAGCAGCGATCTGACTAGCGGGTCCACAGATACGCAGTATTTT. It yields the protein CASSDLTSGSTDTQYF. This chain joins TRBV12-3 or TRBV12-4 and TRBJ2-3; 10 bases map to TRBD2. V lost 6 bases to trimming and J lost 2 bases; unmatched junction nucleotides: 8. The CDR3 has 16 amino acids.

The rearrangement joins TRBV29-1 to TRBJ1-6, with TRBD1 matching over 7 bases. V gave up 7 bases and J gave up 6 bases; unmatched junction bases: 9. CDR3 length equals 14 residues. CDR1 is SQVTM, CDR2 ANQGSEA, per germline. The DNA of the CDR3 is TGCAGCGCCCGACAGGGTTCCCGTAATTCACCCCTCCACTTT. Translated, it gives CSARQGSRNSPLHF.

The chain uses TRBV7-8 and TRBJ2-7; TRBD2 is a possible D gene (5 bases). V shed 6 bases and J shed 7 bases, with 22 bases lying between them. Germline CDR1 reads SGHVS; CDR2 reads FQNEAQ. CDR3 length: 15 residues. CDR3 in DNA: TGTGCCAGCAGGCGGGCGGCCGGATCGGGGAGTGAGCAGTACTTC. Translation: CASRRAAGSGSEQYF.

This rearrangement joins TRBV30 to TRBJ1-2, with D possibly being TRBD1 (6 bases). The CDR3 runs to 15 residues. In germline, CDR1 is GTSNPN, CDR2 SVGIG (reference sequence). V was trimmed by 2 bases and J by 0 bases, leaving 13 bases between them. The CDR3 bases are TGTGCCTGGAGTCCGAGGGGGAGAGCTAACTATGGCTACACCTTC. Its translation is CAWSPRGRANYGYTF.

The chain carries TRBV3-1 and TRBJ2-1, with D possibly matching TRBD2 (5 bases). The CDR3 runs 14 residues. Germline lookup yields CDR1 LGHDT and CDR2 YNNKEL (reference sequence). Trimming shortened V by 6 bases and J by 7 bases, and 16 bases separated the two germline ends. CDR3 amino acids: CASRQNLAPNEQFF. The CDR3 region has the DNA TGTGCCAGCAGGCAAAATTTAGCGCCGAATGAGCAGTTCTTC.

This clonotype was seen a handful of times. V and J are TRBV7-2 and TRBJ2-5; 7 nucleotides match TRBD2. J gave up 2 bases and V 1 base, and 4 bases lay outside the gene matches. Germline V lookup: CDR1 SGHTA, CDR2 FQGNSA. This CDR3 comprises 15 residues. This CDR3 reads CASSLDRTRQETQYF. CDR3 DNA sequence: TGTGCCAGCAGCTTAGATCGGACTAGACAAGAGACCCAGTACTTC.

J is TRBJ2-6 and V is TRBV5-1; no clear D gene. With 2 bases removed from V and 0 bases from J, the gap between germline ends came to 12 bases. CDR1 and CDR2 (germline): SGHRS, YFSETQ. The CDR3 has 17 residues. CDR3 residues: CASSFDRRSSGANVLTF. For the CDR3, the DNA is TGCGCCAGCAGCTTCGACCGACGGAGCTCTGGGGCCAACGTCCTGACTTTC.

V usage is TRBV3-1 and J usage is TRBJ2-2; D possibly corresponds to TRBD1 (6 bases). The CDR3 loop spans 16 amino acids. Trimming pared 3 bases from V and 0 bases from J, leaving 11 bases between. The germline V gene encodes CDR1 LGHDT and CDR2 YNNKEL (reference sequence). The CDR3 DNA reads TGTGCCAGCAGCCAGCGGACAGCACCGAACACCGGGGAGCTGTTTTTT. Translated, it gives CASSQRTAPNTGELFF.

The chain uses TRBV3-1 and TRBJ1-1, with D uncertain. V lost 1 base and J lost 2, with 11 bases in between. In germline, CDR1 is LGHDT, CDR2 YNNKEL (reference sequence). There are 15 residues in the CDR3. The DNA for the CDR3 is TGTGCCAGCAGCCAAGGCGAACAGCCAAACACTGAAGCTTTCTTT. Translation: CASSQGEQPNTEAFF.

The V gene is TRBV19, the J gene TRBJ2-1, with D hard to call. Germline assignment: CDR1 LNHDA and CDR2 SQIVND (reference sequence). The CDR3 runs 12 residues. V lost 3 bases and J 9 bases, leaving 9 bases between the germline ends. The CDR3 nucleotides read TGTGCCAGTAGTATTAATTACGGTGAGCAGTTCTTC. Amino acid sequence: CASSINYGEQFF.

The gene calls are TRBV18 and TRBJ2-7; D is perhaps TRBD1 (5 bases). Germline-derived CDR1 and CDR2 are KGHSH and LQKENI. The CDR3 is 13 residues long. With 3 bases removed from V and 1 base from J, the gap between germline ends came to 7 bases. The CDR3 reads CASSPTASYEQYV. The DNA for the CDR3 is TGTGCCAGCTCACCGACAGCATCCTACGAGCAGTACGTC.

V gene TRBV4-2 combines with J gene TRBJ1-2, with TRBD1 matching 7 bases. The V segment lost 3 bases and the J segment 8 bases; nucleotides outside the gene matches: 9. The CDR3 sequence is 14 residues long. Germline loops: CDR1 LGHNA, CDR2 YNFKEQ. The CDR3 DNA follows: TGTGCCAGCAGCCAGGGGACAGAAGGGTTCGGCTACACCTTC. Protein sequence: CASSQGTEGFGYTF.